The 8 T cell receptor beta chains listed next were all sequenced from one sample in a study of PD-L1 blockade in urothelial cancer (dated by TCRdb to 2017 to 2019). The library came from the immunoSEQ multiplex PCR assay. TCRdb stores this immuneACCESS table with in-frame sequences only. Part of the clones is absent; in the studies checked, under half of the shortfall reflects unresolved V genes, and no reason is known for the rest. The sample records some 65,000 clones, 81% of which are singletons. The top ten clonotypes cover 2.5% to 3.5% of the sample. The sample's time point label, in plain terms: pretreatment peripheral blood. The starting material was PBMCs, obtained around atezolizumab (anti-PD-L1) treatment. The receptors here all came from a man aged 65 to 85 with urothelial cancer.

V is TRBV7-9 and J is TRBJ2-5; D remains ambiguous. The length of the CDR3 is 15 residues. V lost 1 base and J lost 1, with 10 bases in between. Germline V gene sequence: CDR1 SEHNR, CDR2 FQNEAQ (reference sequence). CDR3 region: CASSLGPAGQETQYF. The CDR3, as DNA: TGTGCCAGCAGCTTAGGCCCCGCAGGCCAAGAGACCCAGTACTTC.

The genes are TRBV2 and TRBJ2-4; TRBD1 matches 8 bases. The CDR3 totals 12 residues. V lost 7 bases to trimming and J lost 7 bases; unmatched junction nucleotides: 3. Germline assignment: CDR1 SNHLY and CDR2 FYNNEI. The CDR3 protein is CASTRQGNIQYF. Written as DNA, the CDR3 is TGTGCCAGCACGCGACAGGGGAACATTCAGTACTTC.

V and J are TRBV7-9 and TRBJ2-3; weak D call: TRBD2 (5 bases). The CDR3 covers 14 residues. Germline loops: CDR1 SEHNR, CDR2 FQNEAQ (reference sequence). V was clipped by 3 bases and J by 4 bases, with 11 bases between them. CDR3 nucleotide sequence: TGTGCCAGCAGCTTTGCTAGCTCTGCAGATACGCAGTATTTT. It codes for CASSFASSADTQYF.

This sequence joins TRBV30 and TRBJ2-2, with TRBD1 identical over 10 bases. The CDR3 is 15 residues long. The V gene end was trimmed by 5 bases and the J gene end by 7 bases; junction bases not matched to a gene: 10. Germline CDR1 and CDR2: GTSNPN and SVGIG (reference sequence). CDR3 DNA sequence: TGTGCCTGGTCCGGGACAGGGGATGGAGTCGGGGAGCTGTTTTTT. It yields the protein CAWSGTGDGVGELFF. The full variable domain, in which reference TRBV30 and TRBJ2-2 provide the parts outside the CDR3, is SQTIHQWPATLVQPVGSPLSLECTVEGTSNPNLYWYRQAAGRGLQLLFYSVGIGQISSEVPQNLSASRPQDRQFILSSKKLLLSDSGFYLCAWSGTGDGVGELFFGEGSRLTVL.

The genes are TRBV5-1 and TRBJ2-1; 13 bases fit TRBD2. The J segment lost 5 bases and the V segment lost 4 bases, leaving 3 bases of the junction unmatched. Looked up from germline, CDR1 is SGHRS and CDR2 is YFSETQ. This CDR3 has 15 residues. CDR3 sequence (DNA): TGCGCCAGCAGCCGCGGGACTAGCGGGAACAATGAGCAGTTCTTC. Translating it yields CASSRGTSGNNEQFF.

CDR3 residues: CASRGPGLVGRGTGELFF. DNA for the CDR3: TGCGCCAGCAGGGGACCGGGACTAGTAGGCCGGGGCACCGGGGAGCTGTTTTTT. V is TRBV4-1 and J is TRBJ2-2, with 8 bases lining up with TRBD2. The V and J ends lost 6 bases and 4 bases, in that order; junction bases with no gene match: 16. CDR3 length equals 18 residues. CDR1 is MGHRA and CDR2 is YSYEKL in the germline V gene.

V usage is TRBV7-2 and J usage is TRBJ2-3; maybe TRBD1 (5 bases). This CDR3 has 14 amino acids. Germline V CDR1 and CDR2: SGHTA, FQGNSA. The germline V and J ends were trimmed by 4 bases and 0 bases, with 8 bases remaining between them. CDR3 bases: TGTGCCAGCAGCTCGACAGCTAGCACAGATACGCAGTATTTT. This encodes CASSSTASTDTQYF.

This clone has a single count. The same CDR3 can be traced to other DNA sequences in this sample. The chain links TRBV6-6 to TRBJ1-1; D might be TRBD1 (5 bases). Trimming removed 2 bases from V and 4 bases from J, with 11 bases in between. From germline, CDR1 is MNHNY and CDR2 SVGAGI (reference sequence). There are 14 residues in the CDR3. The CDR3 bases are TGTGCCAGCAGTTACGCTGGCGGGGGCACTGAAGCTTTCTTT. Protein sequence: CASSYAGGGTEAFF.